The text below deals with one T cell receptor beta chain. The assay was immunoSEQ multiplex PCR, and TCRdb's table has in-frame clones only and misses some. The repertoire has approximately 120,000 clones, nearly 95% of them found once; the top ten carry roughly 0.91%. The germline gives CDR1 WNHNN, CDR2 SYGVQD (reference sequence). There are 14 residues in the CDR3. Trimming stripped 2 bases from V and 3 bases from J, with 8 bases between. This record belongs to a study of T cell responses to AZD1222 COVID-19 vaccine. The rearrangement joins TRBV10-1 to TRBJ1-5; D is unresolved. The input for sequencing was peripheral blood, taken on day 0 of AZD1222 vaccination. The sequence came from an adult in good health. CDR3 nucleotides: TGCGCCAGCAGTGAGAGTGGGGTCAATCAGCCCCAGCATTTT. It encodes CASSESGVNQPQHF.